This TCR beta chain was captured by sequencing in a study of vaccination and CD4 T cells after COVID-19. Whole-study context: The study enrolled six male and four female convalescents, two of whom were Hispanic. Diagnosis preceded the drawing of post-COVID samples by a median 101 days (range 35 to 161).

This clonotype was counted only a few times. What it binds is unknown. The assay that was used to sequence DNA from cultured CD4+ T cells was the Oncomine TCR Beta short-read assay. Each CDR3 protein is one row after TCRdb ran MiXCR on the PCR reads. The data hold just over 15,000 distinct CDR3 sequences, with about 57% observed a single time. V lost 6 bases, J lost 1 base, and 13 bases lay in between. The CDR3 totals 16 residues. Treatment denoted: approximately 9-day PBMC culture with coronavirus spike peptide pools or control peptides (ViraFEST assay). On day 3 and again on day 7, fresh IL-2 medium was used to replace half the medium.

The origin of this receptor is a human donor who had recovered from COVID-19. The chain recombines TRBV12-3 or TRBV12-4 with TRBJ1-6; D is ambiguous. Specimen: CD4+ T cells from blood, cultured in vitro. The DNA for the CDR3 is TGTGCCAGCAGCCAGCGCGGACCATCCTATAATTCACCCCTCCACTTT. Residues: CASSQRGPSYNSPLHF.